This T cell receptor beta chain was observed in a study of T cell changes during pregnancy in multiple sclerosis. CDR1 MDHEN and CDR2 SYDVKM come from the germline V gene. Trimming left V 2 bases short and J 7 bases short, with 6 bases between. This CDR3 has 12 residues. Only in-frame clones appear in the TCRdb table, and some are missing; sequencing was by immunoSEQ multiplex PCR. The sample lists 40,000 to 60,000 clones, almost 90% occurring once. The chain joins TRBV28 to TRBJ2-1; D possibly corresponds to TRBD2 (6 bases). This clonotype was sampled from a female donor in good health, enrolled as a control in a pregnancy study. Sample: peripheral blood, taken in the first trimester of pregnancy. CDR3: CASSLGGNEQFF. The CDR3 DNA sequence: TGTGCCAGCAGTTTAGGGGGGAATGAGCAGTTCTTC.